The clone carrying this T cell receptor beta chain was recorded a few times. Antigen: not known. A unique molecular identifier was carried by every single TCR cDNA molecule. TCRdb itself ran the 5' RACE reads through MiXCR, one entry per CDR3 protein. The sample records roughly 5,200 distinct CDR3 sequences, over 3.5% being singletons. This record belongs to a study of spatial heterogeneity in lung cancer. Overall study results and limits: Tallies of expanded TCRs, which were sorted into ubiquitous and regional groups, correlated with counts of ubiquitous and regional nonsynonymous mutations, respectively. In tumors, expanded intratumoral alpha and beta TCR counts tracked mutation counts.

CDR1 and CDR2 from the germline V gene are DFQATT and SNEGSKA (reference sequence). V lost 1 base, J lost 2 bases, and 11 bases lay in between. The CDR3 has 14 amino acids. Time point meaning: sample taken at primary tumor resection. Samples were obtained from some 70 donors, all untreated early-stage non-small cell lung cancer patients. Whole RNA obtained from tumor, nontumor lung or frozen PBMC underwent sequencing without sorting. V gene TRBV20-1 combines with J gene TRBJ1-1, with D perhaps matching TRBD1 (5 bases). The clonotype originates from a female donor with early-stage non-small cell lung cancer. The input for sequencing was lung tumor tissue, taken at surgery. CDR3 sequence: CSARVNRGNTEAFF. In nucleotides, the CDR3 is TGCAGTGCTAGAGTAAATAGGGGAAACACTGAAGCTTTCTTT.